This TCR beta chain comes out of a study of blood T cells in healthy people across ages. The V and J ends lost 3 bases and 4 bases, in that order; junction bases with no gene match: 5. Germline-derived CDR1 and CDR2 are MNHEY and SMNVEV (reference sequence). CDR3 length: 15 amino acids. With a J-beta primer mix and a sample-barcoded 5' primer, a second PCR ran about 7 to 11 cycles. TCRdb analysed the 5' RACE reads with MiXCR anew, one entry per CDR3 protein. Altogether about 940,000 distinct CDR3 sequences are present, around 49% being singletons, with the ten largest covering around 15%. The genes are TRBV27 and TRBJ2-1; 8 bases line up with TRBD2. The receptor comes from a man aged 30 to 39 in good health. Sequenced input: blood. The CDR3 here is CASSLSVAGYNEQFF. The CDR3 DNA reads TGTGCCAGCAGTTTGAGTGTAGCGGGGTACAATGAGCAGTTCTTC.